This TCR beta chain was obtained from a study of CD8 T cells in Susac syndrome. The study's findings and limits: The study conceded that relatively few individuals underwent its TCR sequencing and HLA analysis.

RNA, at roughly 0.45 to 1 ug, was reverse transcribed with random hexamers. immunoSEQ multiplex PCR amplified TCR beta CDR3 across 54 Vbeta, 13 Jbeta. TCRdb re-called the immunoSEQ multiplex PCR reads with MiXCR, one entry per CDR3 protein. The sample records around 300,000 distinct CDR3 sequences, approximately 85% being singletons. V was clipped by 2 bases and J by 1 base, with 15 bases between them. The CDR3 spans 16 residues. Germline CDR1 is SGHDT and CDR2 is YYEEEE. Peripheral blood CD8+ and CD4+ T cells were profiled by TCR beta sequencing. CD8+ and CD4+ T cells were negatively isolated; TEMRA cells were FACS-enriched. For this clonotype: Its antigen is not known.

The sequencing input was CD8+ T cells from PBMCs. The sequence came from a human donor with multiple sclerosis. V is TRBV5-6 and J is TRBJ1-1; perhaps TRBD1 as D (5 bases). The CDR3 is CASSFTQWGTNTEAFF. The CDR3 DNA reads TGTGCCAGCAGCTTTACCCAGTGGGGGACGAACACTGAAGCTTTCTTT.